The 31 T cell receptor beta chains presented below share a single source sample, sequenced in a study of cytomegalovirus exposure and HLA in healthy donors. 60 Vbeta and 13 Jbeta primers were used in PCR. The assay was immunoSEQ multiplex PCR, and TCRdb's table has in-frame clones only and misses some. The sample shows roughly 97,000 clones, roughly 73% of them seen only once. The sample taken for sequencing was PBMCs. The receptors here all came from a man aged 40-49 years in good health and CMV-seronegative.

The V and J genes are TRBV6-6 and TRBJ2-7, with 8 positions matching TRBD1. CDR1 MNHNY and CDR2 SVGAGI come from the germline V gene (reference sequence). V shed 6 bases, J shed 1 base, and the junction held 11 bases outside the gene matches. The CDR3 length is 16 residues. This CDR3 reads CASRKPRQGRSYEQYF. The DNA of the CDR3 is TGTGCCAGCAGGAAACCTAGACAGGGGCGTTCCTACGAGCAGTACTTC.

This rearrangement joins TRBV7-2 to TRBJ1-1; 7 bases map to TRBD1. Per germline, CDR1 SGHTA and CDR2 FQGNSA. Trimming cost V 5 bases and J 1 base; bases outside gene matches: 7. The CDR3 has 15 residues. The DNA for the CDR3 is TGTGCCAGCAGCAGGGACGGGACAGCGAACACTGAAGCTTTCTTT. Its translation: CASSRDGTANTEAFF. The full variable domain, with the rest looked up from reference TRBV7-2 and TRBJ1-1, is GAGVSQSPSNKVTEKGKDVELRCDPISGHTALYWYRQSLGQGLEFLIYFQGNSAPDKSGLPSDRFSAERTGGSVSTLTIQRTQQEDSAVYLCASSRDGTANTEAFFGQGTRLTVV.

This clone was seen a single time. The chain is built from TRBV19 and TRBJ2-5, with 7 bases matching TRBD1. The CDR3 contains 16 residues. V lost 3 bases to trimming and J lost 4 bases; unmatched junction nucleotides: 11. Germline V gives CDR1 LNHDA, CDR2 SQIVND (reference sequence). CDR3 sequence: CASSIFKGQPGETQYF. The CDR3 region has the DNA TGTGCCAGTAGTATTTTTAAGGGACAGCCAGGAGAGACCCAGTACTTC.

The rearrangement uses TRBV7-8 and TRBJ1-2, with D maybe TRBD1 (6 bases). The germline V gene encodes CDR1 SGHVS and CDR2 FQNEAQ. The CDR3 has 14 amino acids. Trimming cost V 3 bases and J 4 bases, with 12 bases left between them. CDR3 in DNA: TGTGCCAGCAGCTTCCGGGACACTTCCTATGGCTACACCTTC. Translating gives CASSFRDTSYGYTF. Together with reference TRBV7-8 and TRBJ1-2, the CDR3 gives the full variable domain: GAGVSQSPRYKVAKRGQDVALRCDPISGHVSLFWYQQALGQGPEFLTYFQNEAQLDKSGLPSDRFFAERPEGSVSTLKIQRTQQEDSAVYLCASSFRDTSYGYTFGSGTRLTVV.

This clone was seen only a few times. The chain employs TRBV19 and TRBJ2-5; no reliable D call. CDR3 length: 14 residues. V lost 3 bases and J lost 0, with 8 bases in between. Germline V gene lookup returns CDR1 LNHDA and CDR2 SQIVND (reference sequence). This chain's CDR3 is CASSISWYQETQYF. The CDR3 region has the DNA TGTGCCAGTAGTATTAGCTGGTACCAAGAGACCCAGTACTTC.

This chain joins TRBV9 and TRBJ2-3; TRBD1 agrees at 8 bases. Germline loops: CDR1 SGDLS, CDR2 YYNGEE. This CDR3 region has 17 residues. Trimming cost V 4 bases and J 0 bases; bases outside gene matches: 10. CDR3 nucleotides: TGTGCCAGCAGCCTGTGGGACAGGCCCCCTAGCACAGATACGCAGTATTTT. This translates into CASSLWDRPPSTDTQYF.

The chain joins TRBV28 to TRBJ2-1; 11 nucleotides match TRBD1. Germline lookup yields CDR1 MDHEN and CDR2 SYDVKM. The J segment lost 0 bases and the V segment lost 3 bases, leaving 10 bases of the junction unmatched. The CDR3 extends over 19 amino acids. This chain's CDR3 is CASSLGTGGGLDSYNEQFF. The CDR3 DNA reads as TGTGCCAGCAGTTTGGGGACAGGGGGAGGTTTGGACTCCTACAATGAGCAGTTCTTC.

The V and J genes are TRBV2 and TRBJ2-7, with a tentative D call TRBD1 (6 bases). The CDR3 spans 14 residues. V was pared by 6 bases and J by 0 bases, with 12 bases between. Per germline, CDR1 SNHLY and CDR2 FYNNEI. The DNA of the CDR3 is TGTGCCAGCAGACCAGACAGGTACTCCTACGAGCAGTACTTC. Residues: CASRPDRYSYEQYF.

For the CDR3, the DNA is TGCGCCAGCAGCCCCGGAGCAGATACGCAGTATTTT. Translation gives CASSPGADTQYF. This sequence joins TRBV5-1 and TRBJ2-3; unclear D gene. Germline CDR1 is SGHRS and CDR2 is YFSETQ. The ends were cut back, 4 bases at V and 4 bases at J, with 7 bases in the middle. This CDR3 has 12 amino acids.

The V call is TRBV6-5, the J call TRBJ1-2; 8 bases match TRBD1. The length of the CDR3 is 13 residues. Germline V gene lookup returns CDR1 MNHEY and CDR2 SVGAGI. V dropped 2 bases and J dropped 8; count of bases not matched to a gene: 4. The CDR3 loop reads CASSYTTGEGYTF. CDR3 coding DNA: TGTGCCAGCAGTTACACGACAGGGGAGGGCTACACCTTC.

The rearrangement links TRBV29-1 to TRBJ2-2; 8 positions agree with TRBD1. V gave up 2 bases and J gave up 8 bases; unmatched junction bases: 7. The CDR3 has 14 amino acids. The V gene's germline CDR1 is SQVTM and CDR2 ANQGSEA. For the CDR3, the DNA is TGCAGCGTTGAACACCCCAGGGGGCCAGGGGAGCTGTTTTTT. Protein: CSVEHPRGPGELFF.

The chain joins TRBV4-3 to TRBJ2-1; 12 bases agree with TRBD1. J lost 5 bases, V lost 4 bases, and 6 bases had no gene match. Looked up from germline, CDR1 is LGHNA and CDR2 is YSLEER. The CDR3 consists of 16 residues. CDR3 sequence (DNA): TGCGCCAGCAGCCTCCTGGGACAGGGGGCAAACAATGAGCAGTTCTTC. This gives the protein CASSLLGQGANNEQFF.

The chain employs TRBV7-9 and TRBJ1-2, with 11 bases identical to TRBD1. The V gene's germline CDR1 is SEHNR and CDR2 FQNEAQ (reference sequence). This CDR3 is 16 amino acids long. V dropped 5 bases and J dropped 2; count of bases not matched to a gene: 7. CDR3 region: CASSHGTGGLNYGYTF. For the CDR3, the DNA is TGTGCCAGCAGCCACGGGACAGGGGGGCTCAACTATGGCTACACCTTC.

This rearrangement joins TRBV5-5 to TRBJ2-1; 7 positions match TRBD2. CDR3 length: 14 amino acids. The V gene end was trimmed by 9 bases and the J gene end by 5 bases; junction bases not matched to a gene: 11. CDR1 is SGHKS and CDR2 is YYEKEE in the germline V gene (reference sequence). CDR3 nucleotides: TGTGCCACCCAGCGGGAACAGATAAACAATGAGCAGTTCTTC. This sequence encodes CATQREQINNEQFF.

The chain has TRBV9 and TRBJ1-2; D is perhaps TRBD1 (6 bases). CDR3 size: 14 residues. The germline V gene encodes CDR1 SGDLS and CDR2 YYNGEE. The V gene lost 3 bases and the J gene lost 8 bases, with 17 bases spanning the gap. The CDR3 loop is CASSAKDRGRGYTF. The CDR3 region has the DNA TGTGCCAGCAGCGCAAAGGACAGAGGAAGGGGCTACACCTTC.

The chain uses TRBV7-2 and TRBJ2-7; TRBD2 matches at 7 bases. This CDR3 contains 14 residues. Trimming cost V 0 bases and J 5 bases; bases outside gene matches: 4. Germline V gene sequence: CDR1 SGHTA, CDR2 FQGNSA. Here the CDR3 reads CASSLAGGRHEQYF. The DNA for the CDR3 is TGTGCCAGCAGCTTAGCCGGGGGGAGGCACGAGCAGTACTTC.

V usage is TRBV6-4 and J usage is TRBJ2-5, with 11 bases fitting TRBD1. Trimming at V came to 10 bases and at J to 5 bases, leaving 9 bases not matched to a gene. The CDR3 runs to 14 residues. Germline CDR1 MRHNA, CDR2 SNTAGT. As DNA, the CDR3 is TGTGCCACCGGGGAGGACAGGGGGCGTGAGACCCAGTACTTC. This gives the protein CATGEDRGRETQYF.

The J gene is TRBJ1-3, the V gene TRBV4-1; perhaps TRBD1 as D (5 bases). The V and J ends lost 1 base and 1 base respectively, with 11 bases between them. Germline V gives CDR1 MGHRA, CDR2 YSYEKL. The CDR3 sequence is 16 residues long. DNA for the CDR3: TGCGCCAGCAGCCAAGTTACAGGAGCATCTGGAAACACCATATATTTT. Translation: CASSQVTGASGNTIYF.

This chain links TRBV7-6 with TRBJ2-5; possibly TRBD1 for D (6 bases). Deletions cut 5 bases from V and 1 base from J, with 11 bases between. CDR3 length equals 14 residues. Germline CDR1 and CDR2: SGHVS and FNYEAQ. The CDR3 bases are TGTGCCAGCAGCCCTGGACAGAGCCAAGAGACCCAGTACTTC. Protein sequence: CASSPGQSQETQYF. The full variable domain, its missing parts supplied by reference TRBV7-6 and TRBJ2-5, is GAGVSQSPRYKVTKRGQDVALRCDPISGHVSLYWYRQALGQGPEFLTYFNYEAQQDKSGLPNDRFSAERPEGSISTLTIQRTEQRDSAMYRCASSPGQSQETQYFGPGTRLLVL.

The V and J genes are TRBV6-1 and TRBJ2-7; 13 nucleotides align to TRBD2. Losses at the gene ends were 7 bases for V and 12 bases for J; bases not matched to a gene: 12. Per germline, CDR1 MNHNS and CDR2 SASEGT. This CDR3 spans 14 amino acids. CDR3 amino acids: CASKEGLAGAQGYF. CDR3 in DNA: TGTGCCAGCAAAGAAGGACTAGCGGGGGCCCAGGGGTACTTC.

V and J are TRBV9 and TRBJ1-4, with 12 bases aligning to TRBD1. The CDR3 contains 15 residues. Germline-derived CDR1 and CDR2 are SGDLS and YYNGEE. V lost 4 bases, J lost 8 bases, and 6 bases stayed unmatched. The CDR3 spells CASSPGTGGREKLFF. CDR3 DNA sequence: TGTGCCAGCAGCCCAGGGACAGGGGGCCGGGAAAAACTGTTTTTT.

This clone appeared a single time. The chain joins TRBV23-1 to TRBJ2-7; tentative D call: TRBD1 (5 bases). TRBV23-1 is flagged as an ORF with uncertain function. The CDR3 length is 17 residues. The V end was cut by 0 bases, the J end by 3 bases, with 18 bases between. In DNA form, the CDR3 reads TGCGCCAGCAGTCAATCGGCCCGGGCAGGGCCCTGCTACGAGCAGTACTTC. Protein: CASSQSARAGPCYEQYF.

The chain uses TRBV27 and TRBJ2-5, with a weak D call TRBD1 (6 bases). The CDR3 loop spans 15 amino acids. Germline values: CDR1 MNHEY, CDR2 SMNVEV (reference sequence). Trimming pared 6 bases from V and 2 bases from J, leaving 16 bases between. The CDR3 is CASSPLGAQQETQYF. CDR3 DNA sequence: TGTGCCAGCAGCCCCCTGGGGGCCCAGCAAGAGACCCAGTACTTC.

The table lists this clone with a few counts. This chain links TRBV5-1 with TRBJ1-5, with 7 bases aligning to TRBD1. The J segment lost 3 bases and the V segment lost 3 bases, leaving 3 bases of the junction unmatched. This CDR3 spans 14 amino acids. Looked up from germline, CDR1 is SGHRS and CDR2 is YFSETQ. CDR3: CASSSGQINQPQHF. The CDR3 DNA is TGCGCCAGCAGCTCGGGACAGATCAATCAGCCCCAGCATTTT.

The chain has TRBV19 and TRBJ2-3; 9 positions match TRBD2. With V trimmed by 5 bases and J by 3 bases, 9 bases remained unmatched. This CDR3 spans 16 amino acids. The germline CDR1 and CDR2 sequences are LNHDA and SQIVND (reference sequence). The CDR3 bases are TGTGCCAGTAGTGAATGGCGGGGGGGCAGAACAGATACGCAGTATTTT. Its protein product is CASSEWRGGRTDTQYF.

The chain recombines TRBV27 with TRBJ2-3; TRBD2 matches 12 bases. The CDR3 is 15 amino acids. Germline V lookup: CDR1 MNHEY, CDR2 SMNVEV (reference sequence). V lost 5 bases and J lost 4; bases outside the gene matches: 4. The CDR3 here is CASSLLAGGADTQYF. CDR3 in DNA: TGTGCCAGCAGTCTTCTAGCGGGGGGGGCAGATACGCAGTATTTT.

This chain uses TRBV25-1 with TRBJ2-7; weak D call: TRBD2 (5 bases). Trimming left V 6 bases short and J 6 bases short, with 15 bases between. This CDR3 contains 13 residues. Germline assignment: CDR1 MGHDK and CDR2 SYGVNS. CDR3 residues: CASRKEGLGEQYF. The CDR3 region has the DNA TGTGCCAGCAGAAAAGAGGGTCTAGGCGAGCAGTACTTC.

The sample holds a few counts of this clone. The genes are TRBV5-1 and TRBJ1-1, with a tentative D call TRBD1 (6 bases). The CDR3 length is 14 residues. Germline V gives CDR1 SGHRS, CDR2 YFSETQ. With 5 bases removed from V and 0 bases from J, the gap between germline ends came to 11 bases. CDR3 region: CASRAQGMNTEAFF. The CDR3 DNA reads TGCGCCAGCAGGGCACAGGGTATGAACACTGAAGCTTTCTTT.

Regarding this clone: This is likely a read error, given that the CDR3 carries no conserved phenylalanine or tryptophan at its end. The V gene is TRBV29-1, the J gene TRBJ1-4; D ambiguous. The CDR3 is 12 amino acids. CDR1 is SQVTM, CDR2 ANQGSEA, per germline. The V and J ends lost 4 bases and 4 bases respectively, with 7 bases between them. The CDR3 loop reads CSVGEVNEKLFV. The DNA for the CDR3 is TGCAGCGTTGGCGAGGTTAATGAAAAACTGTTTGTT.

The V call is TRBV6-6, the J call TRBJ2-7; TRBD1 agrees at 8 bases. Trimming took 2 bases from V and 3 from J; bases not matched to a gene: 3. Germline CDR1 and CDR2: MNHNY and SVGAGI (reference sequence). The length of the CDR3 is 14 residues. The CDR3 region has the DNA TGTGCCAGCAGTTACGGCGGACAGGGCTACGAGCAGTACTTC. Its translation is CASSYGGQGYEQYF.

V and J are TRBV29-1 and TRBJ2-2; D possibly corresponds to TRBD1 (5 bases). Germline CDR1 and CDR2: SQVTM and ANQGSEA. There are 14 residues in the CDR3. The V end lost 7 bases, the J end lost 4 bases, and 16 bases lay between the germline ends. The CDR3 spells CSALKGWGTGELFF. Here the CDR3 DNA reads TGCAGCGCCCTGAAGGGGTGGGGCACCGGGGAGCTGTTTTTT.